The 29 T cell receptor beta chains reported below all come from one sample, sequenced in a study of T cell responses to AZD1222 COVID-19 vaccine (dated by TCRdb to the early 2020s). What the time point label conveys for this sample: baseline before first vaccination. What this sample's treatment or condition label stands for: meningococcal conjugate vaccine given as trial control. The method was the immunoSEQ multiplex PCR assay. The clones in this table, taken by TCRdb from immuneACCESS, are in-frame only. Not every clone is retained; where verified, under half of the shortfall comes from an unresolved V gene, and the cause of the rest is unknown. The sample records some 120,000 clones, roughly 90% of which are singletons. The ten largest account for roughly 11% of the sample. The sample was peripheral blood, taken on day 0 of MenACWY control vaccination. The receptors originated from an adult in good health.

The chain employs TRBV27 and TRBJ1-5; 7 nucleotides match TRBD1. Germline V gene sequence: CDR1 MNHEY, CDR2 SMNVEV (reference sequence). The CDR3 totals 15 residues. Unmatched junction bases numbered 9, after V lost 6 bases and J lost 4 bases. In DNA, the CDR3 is TGTGCCAGCAGGGATCAGGGGGGCAGGAATCAGCCCCAGCATTTT. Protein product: CASRDQGGRNQPQHF.

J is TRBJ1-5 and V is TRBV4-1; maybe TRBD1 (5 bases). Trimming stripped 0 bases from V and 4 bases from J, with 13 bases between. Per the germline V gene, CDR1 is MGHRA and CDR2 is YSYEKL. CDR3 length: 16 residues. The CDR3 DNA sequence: TGCGCCAGCAGCCAAGATCCCCAGGGTAGAAATCAGCCCCAGCATTTT. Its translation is CASSQDPQGRNQPQHF.

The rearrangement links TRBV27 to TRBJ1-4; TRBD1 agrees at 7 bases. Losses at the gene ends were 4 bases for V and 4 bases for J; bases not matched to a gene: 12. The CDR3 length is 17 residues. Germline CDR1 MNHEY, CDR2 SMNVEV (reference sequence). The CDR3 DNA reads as TGTGCCAGCAGTTCCGGGACAGAACTCCTGCGTAATGAAAAACTGTTTTTT. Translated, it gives CASSSGTELLRNEKLFF.

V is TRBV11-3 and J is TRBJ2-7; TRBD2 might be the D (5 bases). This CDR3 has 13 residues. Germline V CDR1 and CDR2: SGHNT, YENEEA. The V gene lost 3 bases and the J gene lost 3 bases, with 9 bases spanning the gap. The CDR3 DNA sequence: TGTGCCAGCAGCTTTGGAGGCGGCTACGAGCAGTACTTC. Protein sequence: CASSFGGGYEQYF.

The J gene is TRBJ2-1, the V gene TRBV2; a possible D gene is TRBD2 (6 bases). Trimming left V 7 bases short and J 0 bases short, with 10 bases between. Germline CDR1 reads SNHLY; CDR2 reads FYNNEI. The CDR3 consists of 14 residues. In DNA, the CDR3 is TGTGCCAGCATCCGGGACTTCTCCTACAATGAGCAGTTCTTC. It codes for CASIRDFSYNEQFF. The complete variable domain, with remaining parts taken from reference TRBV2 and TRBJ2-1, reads EPEVTQTPSHQVTQMGQEVILRCVPISNHLYFYWYRQILGQKVEFLVSFYNNEISEKSEIFDDQFSVERPDGSNFTLKIRSTKLEDSAMYFCASIRDFSYNEQFFGPGTRLTVL.

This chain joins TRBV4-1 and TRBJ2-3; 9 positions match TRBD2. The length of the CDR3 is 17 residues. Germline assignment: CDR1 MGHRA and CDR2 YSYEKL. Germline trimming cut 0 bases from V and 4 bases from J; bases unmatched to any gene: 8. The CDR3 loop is CASSQEMVAGAPDTQYF. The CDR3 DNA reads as TGCGCCAGCAGCCAAGAGATGGTAGCGGGAGCCCCAGATACGCAGTATTTT.

In DNA form, the CDR3 reads TGTGCCAGCAGCGAGGGACAGGGGTTAAACTATGGCTACACCTTC. It translates to CASSEGQGLNYGYTF. V is TRBV7-9 and J is TRBJ1-2, with TRBD1 matching 10 bases. The germline V gene has CDR1 SEHNR and CDR2 FQNEAQ (reference sequence). Trimming removed 5 bases from V and 2 bases from J; junction bases left unmatched: 5. The CDR3 sequence is 15 residues long.

CDR3 residues: CASSRGLGTGGSEQFF. CDR3 sequence (DNA): TGTGCCAGCAGTCGAGGGCTCGGGACAGGGGGGAGTGAGCAGTTCTTC. This chain joins TRBV6-6 and TRBJ2-1; 11 bases are shared with TRBD1. CDR1 is MNHNY, CDR2 SVGAGI, per germline (reference sequence). V lost 5 bases, J lost 9 bases, and 12 bases stayed unmatched. The CDR3 totals 16 residues.

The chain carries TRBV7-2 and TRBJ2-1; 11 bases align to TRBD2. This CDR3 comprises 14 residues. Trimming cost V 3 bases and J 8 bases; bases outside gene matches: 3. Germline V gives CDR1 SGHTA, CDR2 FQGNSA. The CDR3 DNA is TGTGCCAGCAGCTTCACTAGCGGGAGCGATGAGCAGTTCTTC. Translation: CASSFTSGSDEQFF.

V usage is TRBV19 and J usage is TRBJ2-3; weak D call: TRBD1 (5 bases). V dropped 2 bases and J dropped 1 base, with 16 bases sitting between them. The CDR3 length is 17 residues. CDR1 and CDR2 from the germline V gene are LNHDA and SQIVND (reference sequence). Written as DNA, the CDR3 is TGTGCCAGTAGTATAAATAGGCAGGGCAGGGGCACAGATACGCAGTATTTT. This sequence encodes CASSINRQGRGTDTQYF. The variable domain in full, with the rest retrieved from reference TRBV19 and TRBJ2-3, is DGGITQSPKYLFRKEGQNVTLSCEQNLNHDAMYWYRQDPGQGLRLIYYSQIVNDFQKGDIAEGYSVSREKKESFPLTVTSAQKNPTAFYLCASSINRQGRGTDTQYFGPGTRLTVL.

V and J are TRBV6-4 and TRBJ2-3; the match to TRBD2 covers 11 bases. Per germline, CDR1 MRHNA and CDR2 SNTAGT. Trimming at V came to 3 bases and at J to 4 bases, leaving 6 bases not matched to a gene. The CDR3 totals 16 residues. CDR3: CASSETSGSRADTQYF. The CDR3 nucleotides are TGTGCCAGCAGTGAAACTAGCGGGAGTCGCGCAGATACGCAGTATTTT.

The CDR3 is CATSRDGQDPGGAFF. The CDR3 bases are TGTGCCACCAGCAGAGACGGACAGGATCCCGGAGGAGCTTTCTTT. The V and J genes are TRBV15 and TRBJ1-1, with 7 bases lining up with TRBD1. The CDR3 has 15 amino acids. The J segment lost 10 bases and the V segment lost 0 bases, leaving 11 bases of the junction unmatched. CDR1 is LNHNV, CDR2 YYDKDF, per germline (reference sequence).

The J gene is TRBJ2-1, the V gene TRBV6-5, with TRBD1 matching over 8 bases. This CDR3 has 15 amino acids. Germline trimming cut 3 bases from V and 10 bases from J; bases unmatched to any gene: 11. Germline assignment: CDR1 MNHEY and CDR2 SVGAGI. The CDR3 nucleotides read TGTGCCAGCAGTTATACTTGGACAGGGACGAGCGAGCAGTTCTTC. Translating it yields CASSYTWTGTSEQFF.

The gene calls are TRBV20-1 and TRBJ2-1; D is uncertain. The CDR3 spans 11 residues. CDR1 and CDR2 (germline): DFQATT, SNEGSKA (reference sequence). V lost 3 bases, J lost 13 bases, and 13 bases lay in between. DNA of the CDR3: TGCAGTGCTAGGGTAGGGAACCCCCAGTTCTTC. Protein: CSARVGNPQFF.

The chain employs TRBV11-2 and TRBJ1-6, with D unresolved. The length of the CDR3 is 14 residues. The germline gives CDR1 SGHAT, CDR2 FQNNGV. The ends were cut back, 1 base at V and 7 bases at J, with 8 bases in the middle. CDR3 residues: CASSLGLGNSPLHF. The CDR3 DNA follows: TGTGCCAGCAGCTTAGGATTGGGGAATTCACCCCTCCACTTT.

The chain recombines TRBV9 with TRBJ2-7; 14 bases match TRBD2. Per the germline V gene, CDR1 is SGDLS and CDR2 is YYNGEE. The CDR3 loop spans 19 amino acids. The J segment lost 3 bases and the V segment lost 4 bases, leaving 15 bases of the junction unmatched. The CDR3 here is CASSPRRPGTSGRNYEQYF. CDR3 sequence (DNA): TGTGCCAGCAGCCCTAGGAGACCCGGGACTAGCGGGAGAAACTACGAGCAGTACTTC.

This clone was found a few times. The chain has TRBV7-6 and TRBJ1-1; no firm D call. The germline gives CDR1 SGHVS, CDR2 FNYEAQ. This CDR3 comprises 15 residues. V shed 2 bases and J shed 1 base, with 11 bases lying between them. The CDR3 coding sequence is TGTGCCAGCAGCTTATTTAGTTCAGGGAACACTGAAGCTTTCTTT. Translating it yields CASSLFSSGNTEAFF.

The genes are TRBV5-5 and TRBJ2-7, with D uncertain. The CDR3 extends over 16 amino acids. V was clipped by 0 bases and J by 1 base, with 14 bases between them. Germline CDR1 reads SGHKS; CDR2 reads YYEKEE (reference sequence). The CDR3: CASSLVADTTSYEQYF. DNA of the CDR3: TGTGCCAGCAGCTTGGTCGCAGACACTACATCCTACGAGCAGTACTTC.

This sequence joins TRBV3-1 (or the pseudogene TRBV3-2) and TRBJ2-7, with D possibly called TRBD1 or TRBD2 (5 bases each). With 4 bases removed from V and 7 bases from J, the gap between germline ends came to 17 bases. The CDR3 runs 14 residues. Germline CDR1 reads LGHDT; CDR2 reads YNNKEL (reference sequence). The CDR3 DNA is TGTGCCAGCAGCCCTCGCCGAGGGGTGGGTGAGCAGTACTTC. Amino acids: CASSPRRGVGEQYF.

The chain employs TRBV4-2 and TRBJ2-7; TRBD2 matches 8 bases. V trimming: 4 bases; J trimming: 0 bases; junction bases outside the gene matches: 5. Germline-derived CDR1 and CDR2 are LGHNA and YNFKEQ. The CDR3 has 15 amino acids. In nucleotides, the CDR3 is TGTGCCAGCAGCCCGGGACTAGTAAGCTCCTACGAGCAGTACTTC. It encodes CASSPGLVSSYEQYF.

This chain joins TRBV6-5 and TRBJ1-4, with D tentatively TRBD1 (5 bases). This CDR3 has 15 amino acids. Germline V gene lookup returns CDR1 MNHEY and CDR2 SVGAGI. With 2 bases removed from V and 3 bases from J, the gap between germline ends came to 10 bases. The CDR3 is CASSYGGTANEKLFF. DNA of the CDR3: TGTGCCAGCAGTTACGGGGGAACGGCTAATGAAAAACTGTTTTTT.

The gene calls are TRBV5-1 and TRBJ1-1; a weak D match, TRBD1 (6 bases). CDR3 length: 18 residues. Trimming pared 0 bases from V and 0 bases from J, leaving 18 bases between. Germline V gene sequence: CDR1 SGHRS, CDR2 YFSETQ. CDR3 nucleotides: TGCGCCAGCAGCTTGGGATTGCGGGGGGCGGTCATGAACACTGAAGCTTTCTTT. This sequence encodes CASSLGLRGAVMNTEAFF.

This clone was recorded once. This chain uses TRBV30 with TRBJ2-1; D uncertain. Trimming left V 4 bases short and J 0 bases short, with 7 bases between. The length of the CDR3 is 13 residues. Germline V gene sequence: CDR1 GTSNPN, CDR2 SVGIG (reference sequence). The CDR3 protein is CAWTGRSYNEQFF. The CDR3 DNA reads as TGTGCCTGGACCGGGCGCTCCTACAATGAGCAGTTCTTC.

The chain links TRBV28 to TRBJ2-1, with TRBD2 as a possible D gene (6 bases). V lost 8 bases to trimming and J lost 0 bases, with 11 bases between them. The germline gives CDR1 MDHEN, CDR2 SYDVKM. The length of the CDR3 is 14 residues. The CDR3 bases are TGTGCCAGCCTAGCGATAAGCTCCTACAATGAGCAGTTCTTC. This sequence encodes CASLAISSYNEQFF.

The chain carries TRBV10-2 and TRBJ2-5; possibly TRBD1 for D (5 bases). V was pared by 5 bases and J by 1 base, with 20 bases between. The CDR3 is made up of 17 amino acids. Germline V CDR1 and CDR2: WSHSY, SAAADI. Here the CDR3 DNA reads TGCGCCAGCAGTTCGTCCAAGGCAGGGATAGTCCAAGAGACCCAGTACTTC. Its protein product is CASSSSKAGIVQETQYF.

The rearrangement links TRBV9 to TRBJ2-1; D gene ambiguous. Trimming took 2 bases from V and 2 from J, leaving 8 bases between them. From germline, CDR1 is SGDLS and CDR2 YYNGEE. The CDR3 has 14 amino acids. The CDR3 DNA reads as TGTGCCAGCAGCGTCGTCCCCGCCTACAATGAGCAGTTCTTC. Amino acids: CASSVVPAYNEQFF.

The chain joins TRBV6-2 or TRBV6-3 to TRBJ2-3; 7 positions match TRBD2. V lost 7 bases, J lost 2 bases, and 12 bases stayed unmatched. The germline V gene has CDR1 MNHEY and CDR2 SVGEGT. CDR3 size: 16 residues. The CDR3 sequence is CASTPPTGGFTDTQYF. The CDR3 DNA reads TGTGCCAGCACCCCCCCGACGGGAGGATTCACAGATACGCAGTATTTT.

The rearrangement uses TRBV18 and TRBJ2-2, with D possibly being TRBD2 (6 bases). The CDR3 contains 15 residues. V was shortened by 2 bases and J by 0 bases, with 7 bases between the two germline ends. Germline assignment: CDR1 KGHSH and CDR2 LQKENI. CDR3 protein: CASSPGTSNTGELFF. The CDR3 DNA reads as TGTGCCAGCTCACCAGGGACTTCGAACACCGGGGAGCTGTTTTTT. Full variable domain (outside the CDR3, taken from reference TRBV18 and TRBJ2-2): NAGVMQNPRHLVRRRGQEARLRCSPMKGHSHVYWYRQLPEEGLKFMVYLQKENIIDESGMPKERFSAEFPKEGPSILRIQQVVRGDSAAYFCASSPGTSNTGELFFGEGSRLTVL.

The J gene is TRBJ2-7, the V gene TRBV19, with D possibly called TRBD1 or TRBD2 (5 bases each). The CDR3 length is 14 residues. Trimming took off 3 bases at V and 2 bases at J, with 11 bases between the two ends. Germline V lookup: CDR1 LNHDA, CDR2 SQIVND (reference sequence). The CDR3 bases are TGTGCCAGTAGTATTGGGACGGGGACCTACGAGCAGTACTTC. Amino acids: CASSIGTGTYEQYF.